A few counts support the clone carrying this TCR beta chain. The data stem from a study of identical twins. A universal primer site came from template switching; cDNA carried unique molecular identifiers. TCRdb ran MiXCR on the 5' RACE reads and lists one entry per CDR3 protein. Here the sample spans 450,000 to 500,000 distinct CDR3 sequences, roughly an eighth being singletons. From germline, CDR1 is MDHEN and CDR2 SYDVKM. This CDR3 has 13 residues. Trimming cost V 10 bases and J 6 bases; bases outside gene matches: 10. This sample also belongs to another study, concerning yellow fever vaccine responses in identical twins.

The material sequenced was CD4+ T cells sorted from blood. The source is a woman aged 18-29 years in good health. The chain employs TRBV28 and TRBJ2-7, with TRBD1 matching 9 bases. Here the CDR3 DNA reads TGTGCCACCACGGGACAGGGCACGGTCGAGCAGTACTTC. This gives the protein CATTGQGTVEQYF.